A selection of T cell receptor beta chains follows, all from one sample in a study of T-cell memory formation after mild COVID-19. TCRdb re-called the 5' RACE reads through MiXCR, storing one row per CDR3 protein. The repertoire includes around 320,000 distinct CDR3 sequences, less than 20% of them detected once, and roughly 20% sits in the top ten. Input material: PBMCs or a T cell subset sorted from them (not recorded which). The origin of the receptors is a man between 18 and 29 years old who had mild COVID-19 (a few samples of this study predate the infection). Cell type and time point are not known. CDR3s include the opening cysteine and the closing phenylalanine or tryptophan. A D gene is named only where the DNA matches it firmly. Clone size is not always given. Where it is, it says once, few, many or a class for expanded clones.

size: few; V: TRBV20-1; length: 12; D: NA; J: TRBJ2-3; CDR3: CSGDMYTDTQYF; DNA: TGCAGTGGAGATATGTACACAGATACGCAGTATTTT
size: NA; V: TRBV6-5; length: 13; D: NA; J: TRBJ1-1; CDR3: CASRIVRAAGAFF; DNA: TGTGCCAGCAGGATTGTAAGGGCCGCCGGGGCTTTCTTT
size: NA; V: TRBV4-1; length: 16; D: TRBD1; J: TRBJ1-3; CDR3: CASSLPGQSVGNTIYF; DNA: TGCGCCAGCAGCCTTCCGGGACAGTCTGTAGGAAACACCATATATTTT
size: NA; V: TRBV28; length: 17; D: TRBD1; J: TRBJ1-6; CDR3: CASRRDRGIGLISPLHF; DNA: TGTGCCAGCAGAAGGGACAGGGGTATAGGGCTGATTTCACCCCTCCACTTT
size: NA; V: TRBV3-1; length: 15; D: TRBD2; J: TRBJ2-1; CDR3: CASSPPGLQSNEQFF; DNA: TGTGCCAGCAGCCCTCCGGGACTACAAAGCAATGAGCAGTTCTTC
size: few; V: TRBV7-2; length: 15; D: TRBD1; J: TRBJ2-5; CDR3: CASSSDRGRQETQYF; DNA: TGTGCCAGCAGCTCCGACAGGGGGCGACAAGAGACCCAGTACTTC
size: NA; V: TRBV4-2; length: 14; D: NA; J: TRBJ1-1; CDR3: CASSAPTENTEAFF; DNA: TGTGCCAGCAGCGCCCCGACTGAGAACACTGAAGCTTTCTTT
size: once; V: TRBV18; length: 14; D: TRBD1; J: TRBJ1-2; CDR3: CASSLGTGAYGYTF; DNA: TGTGCCAGCTCACTAGGGACAGGGGCCTATGGCTACACCTTC
size: NA; V: TRBV5-1; length: 15; D: NA; J: TRBJ2-3; CDR3: CASSLAHRVTDTQYF; DNA: TGCGCCAGCAGCTTGGCCCACAGGGTCACAGATACGCAGTATTTT
size: few; V: TRBV7-6; length: 16; D: TRBD1; J: TRBJ1-1; CDR3: CASSPGTGGLGTEAFF; DNA: TGTGCCAGCAGCCCAGGGACAGGGGGCTTGGGGACTGAAGCTTTCTTT
size: NA; V: TRBV27; length: 16; D: NA; J: TRBJ2-2; CDR3: CASSLLIGSNTGELFF; DNA: TGTGCCAGCAGTTTATTGATAGGGTCGAACACCGGGGAGCTGTTTTTT
size: few; V: TRBV24-1; length: 16; D: NA; J: TRBJ2-3; CDR3: CATSPTRQVVGDTQYF; DNA: TGTGCCACCAGCCCGACCCGACAGGTGGTTGGGGATACGCAGTATTTT
size: few; V: TRBV30; length: 13; D: TRBD1; J: TRBJ2-3; CDR3: CAWSRGNTDTQYF; DNA: TGTGCCTGGTCCAGGGGGAACACAGATACGCAGTATTTT
size: few; V: TRBV7-2; length: 17; D: TRBD2; J: TRBJ2-1; CDR3: CASSPRGLAGPRGEQFF; DNA: TGTGCCAGCAGCCCGAGAGGTCTAGCGGGGCCTCGAGGTGAGCAGTTCTTC
size: NA; V: TRBV3-1; length: 16; D: TRBD1; J: TRBJ2-7; CDR3: CASSQNPTGGAYEQYF; DNA: TGTGCCAGCAGCCAAAACCCAACAGGGGGAGCCTACGAGCAGTACTTC
size: few; V: TRBV7-2; length: 17; D: TRBD2; J: TRBJ2-5; CDR3: CASSLVRLAGHQETQYF; DNA: TGTGCCAGCAGCTTAGTCCGACTAGCGGGGCACCAAGAGACCCAGTACTTC
size: NA; V: TRBV18; length: 15; D: TRBD1; J: TRBJ1-1; CDR3: CASSAGGGLNTEAFF; DNA: TGTGCCAGCTCCGCAGGGGGAGGGCTGAACACTGAAGCTTTCTTT
size: NA; V: TRBV7-6; length: 16; D: NA; J: TRBJ2-1; CDR3: CDSSLVGSGLYNEQFF; DNA: TGTGACAGCAGCTTAGTAGGTAGCGGACTCTACAATGAGCAGTTCTTC
size: once; V: TRBV3-1; length: 14; D: NA; J: TRBJ1-5; CDR3: CASSPARGNQPQHF; DNA: TGTGCCAGCAGCCCAGCAAGGGGGAATCAGCCCCAGCATTTT
size: NA; V: TRBV7-9; length: 15; D: NA; J: TRBJ2-4; CDR3: CASSLGSLKNNIQYF; DNA: TGTGCCAGCAGCTTAGGATCCTTAAAAAACAACATTCAGTACTTC
size: few; V: TRBV28; length: 12; D: NA; J: TRBJ1-1; CDR3: CASVWRGAEAFF; DNA: TGTGCCAGCGTGTGGCGGGGGGCTGAAGCTTTCTTT
size: few; V: TRBV6-1; length: 13; D: NA; J: TRBJ2-1; CDR3: CASSAGYYNEQFF; DNA: TGTGCCAGCAGTGCGGGTTACTACAATGAGCAGTTCTTC
size: many; V: TRBV4-3; length: 15; D: NA; J: TRBJ2-3; CDR3: CASSQSRDPPYTQYF; DNA: TGCGCCAGCAGCCAGTCCCGGGACCCTCCTTATACGCAGTATTTT
size: few; V: TRBV4-2; length: 19; D: TRBD2; J: TRBJ2-5; CDR3: CASSQRGLAGGLTGETQYF; DNA: TGTGCCAGCAGCCAGAGAGGACTAGCGGGGGGACTTACCGGGGAGACCCAGTACTTC
size: NA; V: TRBV7-2; length: 16; D: NA; J: TRBJ2-1; CDR3: CASSLGPGLGDNEQFF; DNA: TGTGCCAGCAGCTTGGGGCCGGGACTGGGAGACAATGAGCAGTTCTTC
size: many; V: TRBV4-2; length: 15; D: TRBD1; J: TRBJ1-5; CDR3: CASSSQGASNQPQHF; DNA: TGTGCCAGCAGCTCACAGGGGGCTAGCAATCAGCCCCAGCATTTT
size: NA; V: TRBV5-4; length: 14; D: NA; J: TRBJ1-6; CDR3: CASSFGGGNSPLHF; DNA: TGTGCCAGCAGCTTTGGAGGAGGCAATTCACCCCTCCACTTT
size: NA; V: TRBV28; length: 18; D: NA; J: TRBJ2-3; CDR3: CASSLSLSREKVRDTQYF; DNA: TGTGCCAGCAGTTTATCCCTCTCCCGGGAAAAAGTAAGAGATACGCAGTATTTT
size: few; V: TRBV7-2; length: 13; D: TRBD2; J: TRBJ2-1; CDR3: CASSLRGGDEQFF; DNA: TGTGCCAGCAGCTTACGCGGGGGGGATGAGCAGTTCTTC
size: few; V: TRBV5-5; length: 15; D: TRBD1; J: TRBJ2-3; CDR3: CASRGDRKSTDTQYF; DNA: TGTGCCAGCAGGGGGGACAGAAAAAGCACAGATACGCAGTATTTT
size: NA; V: TRBV3-1; length: 16; D: TRBD2; J: TRBJ2-3; CDR3: CASSQRLAGDTDTQYF; DNA: TGTGCCAGCAGCCAGAGACTAGCGGGGGACACAGATACGCAGTATTTT
size: NA; V: TRBV12-5; length: 14; D: TRBD1; J: TRBJ1-6; CDR3: CASGSGQVRTPLHF; DNA: TGTGCTAGTGGTTCGGGACAGGTCCGAACACCCCTCCACTTT
size: NA; V: TRBV27; length: 14; D: NA; J: TRBJ1-1; CDR3: CATSLFGGPDEAFF; DNA: TGTGCCACCAGCCTTTTCGGGGGCCCGGACGAAGCTTTCTTT
size: NA; V: TRBV5-1; length: 15; D: TRBD2; J: TRBJ2-7; CDR3: CASSPGPGGAYEQYF; DNA: TGCGCCAGCAGCCCGGGGCCGGGAGGGGCTTACGAGCAGTACTTC
size: NA; V: TRBV12-3/TRBV12-4; length: 14; D: NA; J: TRBJ1-1; CDR3: CASSLSTANTEAFF; DNA: TGTGCCAGCAGTTTATCGACGGCGAACACTGAAGCTTTCTTT
size: NA; V: TRBV29-1; length: 16; D: TRBD1; J: TRBJ2-1; CDR3: CSVLPGTGGNHNEQFF; DNA: TGCAGCGTTTTACCCGGGACAGGGGGGAATCACAATGAGCAGTTCTTC
size: NA; V: TRBV9; length: 12; D: NA; J: TRBJ1-4; CDR3: CASSAENEKLFF; DNA: TGTGCCAGCAGCGCAGAGAATGAAAAACTGTTTTTT
size: few; V: TRBV5-1; length: 12; D: NA; J: TRBJ2-7; CDR3: CASRGPGDEQYF; DNA: TGCGCCAGCCGTGGGCCGGGGGATGAGCAGTACTTC
size: many; V: TRBV25-1; length: 13; D: TRBD1; J: TRBJ1-1; CDR3: CASRGQLDTEAFF; DNA: TGTGCCAGCAGGGGACAGCTGGACACTGAAGCTTTCTTT
size: few; V: TRBV5-6; length: 16; D: NA; J: TRBJ2-7; CDR3: CASSLEAGPGQGEQYF; DNA: TGTGCCAGCAGCTTGGAAGCAGGGCCGGGCCAAGGCGAGCAGTACTTC
size: NA; V: TRBV6-5; length: 16; D: TRBD2; J: TRBJ2-3; CDR3: CASSYFSGGILDTQYF; DNA: TGTGCCAGCAGTTACTTTAGCGGGGGGATTTTAGATACGCAGTATTTT
size: NA; V: TRBV6-5; length: 13; D: NA; J: TRBJ1-1; CDR3: CASSTWGNTEAFF; DNA: TGTGCCAGCAGTACATGGGGTAACACTGAAGCTTTCTTT
size: NA; V: TRBV5-1; length: 14; D: TRBD1; J: TRBJ2-7; CDR3: CASASSGTGREQYF; DNA: TGCGCCAGTGCGTCCTCGGGGACAGGGCGCGAGCAGTACTTC
size: NA; V: TRBV5-1; length: 17; D: NA; J: TRBJ2-1; CDR3: CASSHQIGGFSYNEQFF; DNA: TGCGCCAGCAGCCACCAGATAGGCGGATTCTCCTACAATGAGCAGTTCTTC
size: few; V: TRBV11-2; length: 14; D: NA; J: TRBJ1-4; CDR3: CASSSRPSNEKLFF; DNA: TGTGCCAGCAGCTCGAGACCGAGTAATGAAAAACTGTTTTTT
size: NA; V: TRBV4-2; length: 13; D: NA; J: TRBJ2-7; CDR3: CASSLGEAGEQYF; DNA: TGTGCCAGCAGCTTAGGGGAGGCGGGCGAGCAGTACTTC
size: NA; V: TRBV4-3; length: 15; D: NA; J: TRBJ2-6; CDR3: CASSQGQAGANVLTF; DNA: TGCGCCAGCAGCCAAGGACAGGCTGGGGCCAACGTCCTGACTTTC
size: few; V: TRBV5-1; length: 13; D: NA; J: TRBJ2-3; CDR3: CASSFEQDRTQYF; DNA: TGCGCCAGCAGCTTCGAACAGGACCGTACGCAGTATTTT
size: few; V: TRBV12-3/TRBV12-4; length: 14; D: NA; J: TRBJ1-3; CDR3: CASSRRSSGNTIYF; DNA: TGTGCCAGCAGCAGGAGGTCCTCTGGAAACACCATATATTTT
size: few; V: TRBV4-1; length: 13; D: TRBD2; J: TRBJ2-1; CDR3: CASSRYGGGEQFF; DNA: TGCGCCAGCAGCCGGTACGGGGGGGGAGAGCAGTTCTTC
size: few; V: TRBV19; length: 15; D: TRBD1; J: TRBJ2-3; CDR3: CASSMDRASTDTQYF; DNA: TGTGCCAGTAGTATGGACAGGGCGAGCACAGATACGCAGTATTTT
size: few; V: TRBV6-6; length: 13; D: NA; J: TRBJ2-5; CDR3: CASSHPQSETQYF; DNA: TGTGCCAGCAGTCACCCCCAATCGGAGACCCAGTACTTC
size: NA; V: TRBV6-5; length: 15; D: NA; J: TRBJ2-7; CDR3: CASSYSTRTTYEQYF; DNA: TGTGCCAGCAGTTACTCGACAAGGACCACCTACGAGCAGTACTTC
size: many; V: TRBV12-3/TRBV12-4; length: 14; D: TRBD1; J: TRBJ2-4; CDR3: CASSYEGAINIQYF; DNA: TGTGCCAGCAGTTACGAGGGGGCCATCAACATTCAGTACTTC
size: many; V: TRBV7-7; length: 15; D: TRBD1; J: TRBJ2-3; CDR3: CASSLQGAPTDTQYF; DNA: TGTGCTAGCAGCCTACAGGGGGCCCCCACAGATACGCAGTATTTT
size: few; V: TRBV5-1; length: 17; D: TRBD1; J: TRBJ2-5; CDR3: CASSFPPGGQGIETQYF; DNA: TGCGCCAGCAGCTTCCCCCCTGGTGGACAGGGGATAGAGACCCAGTACTTC
size: NA; V: TRBV18; length: 15; D: NA; J: TRBJ1-3; CDR3: CASSPPNNVGNTIYF; DNA: TGTGCCAGCTCACCACCAAACAACGTGGGGAACACCATATATTTT
size: few; V: TRBV7-2; length: 16; D: TRBD2; J: TRBJ2-3; CDR3: CASSLDASGGADTQYF; DNA: TGTGCCAGCAGCTTAGATGCTAGCGGGGGGGCAGATACGCAGTATTTT
size: NA; V: TRBV4-1; length: 16; D: NA; J: TRBJ1-5; CDR3: CASNEQGGAGNQPQHF; DNA: TGCGCCAGCAACGAGCAGGGCGGCGCGGGGAATCAGCCCCAGCATTTT